This TCR beta chain was captured by sequencing in a study of neurological immune-mediated disorders. The study's findings and limits: Phylogenetic analysis grouped 18 of 34 multiple sclerosis patients' repertoires together, suggesting a possible repertoire signature.

The CDR3 sequence is 19 residues long. In germline, CDR1 is SGHVS, CDR2 FQNEAQ. Trimming pared 1 base from V and 0 bases from J, leaving 18 bases between. MiXCR, applied by TCRdb to the 5' RACE reads, yields one record per CDR3 protein. The sample consists of tens of thousands of distinct CDR3 sequences, more than 3% of them appearing once. As concerns this clonotype: Its antigen is as yet unknown.

The sequence was obtained from a man younger than 45 with multiple sclerosis. The sample taken for sequencing was PBMCs. V is TRBV7-8 and J is TRBJ2-2; D possibly corresponds to TRBD2 (6 bases). CDR3 coding DNA: TGTGCCAGCAGCTTAGTAGTGGAGTGGGGGGTCGCGAACACCGGGGAGCTGTTTTTT. Translating gives CASSLVVEWGVANTGELFF.